This T cell receptor (beta chain) was captured in a study of blood T cell repertoires in COVID-19. Across the whole study: Samples taken during acute and convalescent COVID-19 were collected in the United States, Italy and Spain.

All enrollees were roughly 18 to 90 years old and from 20 to 25 US areas. The method was immunoSEQ multiplex PCR; TCRdb's version includes in-frame clones alone and lacks a portion of them. The data contain a few hundred thousand clones, about 88% of them seen just once; the ten biggest clones take up just under 3%. The V end was cut by 5 bases, the J end by 1 base, with 10 bases between. The CDR3 runs 13 residues. The chain recombines TRBV5-3 with TRBJ2-7; D perhaps matches TRBD2 (5 bases). TRBV5-3 is an open reading frame whose function is uncertain. What was sequenced was PBMCs or T cells enriched from blood (not recorded which). The receptor was isolated from a woman aged 25-40 years who had recovered from COVID-19. This CDR3 reads CARSLLVSYEQYF. CDR3 nucleotide sequence: TGTGCCAGAAGTTTACTAGTTTCCTACGAGCAGTACTTC.